A single sample is the source of the 5 T cell receptor beta chains below, sequenced in a study of control samples from healthy donors and cancer patients. The table came from immunoSEQ multiplex PCR; TCRdb's copy has only in-frame clones and leaves some out. Recorded here are about 200,000 clones; the top ten clones represent roughly 2%. Material for sequencing was blood. The receptors derive from a woman aged 25 to 39 in good health.

The chain has TRBV3-1 (or the pseudogene TRBV3-2) and TRBJ1-3, with 12 positions matching TRBD1. The CDR3 spans 15 residues. Germline values: CDR1 LGHDT, CDR2 YNNKEL (reference sequence). V was pared by 4 bases and J by 13 bases, with 11 bases of the junction left unmatched. CDR3 sequence: CASSPHPGQGAPIYF. The CDR3 coding sequence is TGTGCCAGCAGCCCGCACCCGGGACAGGGGGCGCCGATATATTTT.

The chain links TRBV7-9 to TRBJ1-1; 8 nucleotides match TRBD1. This CDR3 is built from 14 residues. Trimming at V came to 5 bases and at J to 5 bases, leaving 7 bases not matched to a gene. Germline V gene lookup returns CDR1 SEHNR and CDR2 FQNEAQ (reference sequence). The DNA of the CDR3 is TGTGCCAGCAGCCGCTCGACAGGGGAAACTGAAGCTTTCTTT. Translation gives CASSRSTGETEAFF.

The chain couples TRBV7-6 to TRBJ1-1; no firm D call. Germline V gene data show CDR1 as SGHVS and CDR2 as FNYEAQ. CDR3 length: 15 residues. V lost 2 bases, J lost 5 bases, and 15 bases lay in between. CDR3 in DNA: TGTGCCAGCAGCTTATCCCCACTCTCGGGGACTGAAGCTTTCTTT. Translated: CASSLSPLSGTEAFF.

The chain recombines TRBV6-5 with TRBJ1-2; D is unresolved. The CDR3 runs 12 residues. Trimming shortened V by 0 bases and J by 7 bases, and 6 bases separated the two germline ends. CDR1 and CDR2 from the germline V gene are MNHEY and SVGAGI. In nucleotides, the CDR3 is TGTGCCAGCAGTTACTCGATTGGTGGCTACACCTTC. It yields the protein CASSYSIGGYTF.

The chain is built from TRBV29-1 and TRBJ2-5; perhaps D is TRBD1 or TRBD2 (7 bases each). Looked up from germline, CDR1 is SQVTM and CDR2 is ANQGSEA. V shed 4 bases and J shed 3 bases, with 15 bases lying between them. The CDR3 is 14 amino acids. In DNA form, the CDR3 reads TGCAGCGTTGCCCAGGGGGGGGCTAAAGAGACCCAGTACTTC. It encodes CSVAQGGAKETQYF.